This T cell receptor beta chain was recorded in a study of blood T cell repertoires in COVID-19. Data came from immunoSEQ multiplex PCR; TCRdb stores just in-frame clones and leaves some out. The sample contains some 67,000 clones, approximately 90% of which appear only once. V shed 2 bases and J 5 bases; nucleotides not matched to a gene: 11. The CDR3 contains 17 residues. The germline gives CDR1 KGHDR, CDR2 SFDVKD. V usage is TRBV24-1 and J usage is TRBJ1-5; 7 positions agree with TRBD1. The receptor was isolated from an elderly woman with acute or convalescent COVID-19. The sequenced sample was peripheral blood. Here the CDR3 reads CATSDCVRGVGDQPQHF. The CDR3 DNA follows: TGTGCCACCAGTGATTGTGTCAGGGGGGTCGGCGATCAGCCCCAGCATTTT.